A single sample is the source of the 26 T cell receptor beta chains below, sequenced in a study of T cell responses to AZD1222 COVID-19 vaccine. Sequenced by immunoSEQ multiplex PCR; TCRdb stores in-frame clones only, minus some. The sample includes about 97,000 clones, about 82% of them seen just once. The starting material was peripheral blood, obtained on day 0 of AZD1222 vaccination. These TCRs come from an adult in good health.

The gene calls are TRBV20-1 and TRBJ2-1; D is perhaps TRBD1 (6 bases). The germline gives CDR1 DFQATT, CDR2 SNEGSKA (reference sequence). This CDR3 has 14 amino acids. Trimming pared 3 bases from V and 7 bases from J, leaving 16 bases between. Here the CDR3 DNA reads TGCAGTGCTAGTGAACCCAGGGGTAGGAATGAGCAGTTCTTC. It is translated as CSASEPRGRNEQFF.

The chain recombines TRBV19 with TRBJ2-7; perhaps TRBD1 as D (5 bases). Germline lookup yields CDR1 LNHDA and CDR2 SQIVND (reference sequence). This CDR3 spans 12 amino acids. Trimming pared 4 bases from V and 6 bases from J, leaving 10 bases between. DNA for the CDR3: TGTGCCAGTAGTACAGGACATGGCGAGCAGTACTTC. It translates to CASSTGHGEQYF.

The count of this clone is one. The chain has TRBV5-1 and TRBJ1-1, with D possibly being TRBD1 (5 bases). The V gene lost 1 base and the J gene lost 4 bases, with 14 bases spanning the gap. CDR1 SGHRS and CDR2 YFSETQ come from the germline V gene. This CDR3 has 15 amino acids. DNA for the CDR3: TGCGCCAGCAGCTTGTTGTTAGACAGCGGCACTGAAGCTTTCTTT. It specifies CASSLLLDSGTEAFF.

The rearrangement uses TRBV27 and TRBJ2-2; 9 bases fit TRBD1. Trimming took 0 bases from V and 5 from J; bases not matched to a gene: 4. The germline CDR1 and CDR2 sequences are MNHEY and SMNVEV (reference sequence). CDR3 length: 16 amino acids. The CDR3 sequence: CASSLSRTGVTGELFF. The CDR3 nucleotides are TGTGCCAGCAGTTTATCCCGGACAGGGGTGACCGGGGAGCTGTTTTTT.

The rearrangement uses TRBV19 and TRBJ2-3; tentatively, D is TRBD2 (6 bases). The CDR3 has 17 amino acids. CDR1 and CDR2 from the germline V gene are LNHDA and SQIVND (reference sequence). The ends were cut back, 6 bases at V and 1 base at J, with 20 bases in the middle. The CDR3 region has the DNA TGTGCCAGTAGCGGCCTTCCGAGGTCTAGCGGCACAGATACGCAGTATTTT. Its translation is CASSGLPRSSGTDTQYF.

The V gene is TRBV4-3, the J gene TRBJ1-3; TRBD1 agrees at 7 bases. The CDR3 runs to 15 residues. The J segment lost 3 bases and the V segment lost 1 base, leaving 3 bases of the junction unmatched. Germline values: CDR1 LGHNA, CDR2 YSLEER. For the CDR3, the DNA is TGCGCCAGCAGCCAAGGGACAGGAATTGGAAACACCATATATTTT. Translation: CASSQGTGIGNTIYF.

V is TRBV27 and J is TRBJ2-1, with D hard to call. Deletions cut 6 bases from V and 4 bases from J, with 10 bases between. CDR1 is MNHEY, CDR2 SMNVEV, per germline (reference sequence). The CDR3 spans 13 residues. The CDR3 loop is CASSPNRYNEQFF. The DNA of the CDR3 is TGTGCCAGCAGCCCCAACCGGTACAATGAGCAGTTCTTC.

A single count supports this clone. This rearrangement joins TRBV7-8 to TRBJ2-3; D is unresolved. Trimming pared 1 base from V and 2 bases from J, leaving 7 bases between. CDR1 and CDR2 (germline): SGHVS, FQNEAQ. There are 14 residues in the CDR3. The CDR3 coding sequence is TGTGCCAGCAGCTTAGTTGTCATCACAGATACGCAGTATTTT. Translating gives CASSLVVITDTQYF.

The chain uses TRBV7-2 and TRBJ2-5; TRBD1 is a possible D gene (5 bases). The CDR3 is 13 residues long. The V end lost 5 bases, the J end lost 1 base, and 8 bases lay between the germline ends. Germline loops: CDR1 SGHTA, CDR2 FQGNSA. The DNA for the CDR3 is TGTGCCAGCAGCGGGGCTATCCAAGAGACCCAGTACTTC. Its translation is CASSGAIQETQYF. The entire variable domain, with the rest obtained from reference TRBV7-2 and TRBJ2-5, is as follows: GAGVSQSPSNKVTEKGKDVELRCDPISGHTALYWYRQSLGQGLEFLIYFQGNSAPDKSGLPSDRFSAERTGGSVSTLTIQRTQQEDSAVYLCASSGAIQETQYFGPGTRLLVL.

The rearrangement joins TRBV24-1 to TRBJ1-1, with D perhaps TRBD1 (6 bases). The CDR3 runs to 13 residues. The germline V gene encodes CDR1 KGHDR and CDR2 SFDVKD. Deletions cut 10 bases from V and 4 bases from J, with 15 bases between. CDR3 loop: CATRWGAGTEAFF. In DNA, the CDR3 is TGTGCCACTCGATGGGGGGCTGGCACTGAAGCTTTCTTT.

This chain joins TRBV7-2 and TRBJ2-3, with D possibly being TRBD1 or TRBD2 (5 bases each). This CDR3 has 13 residues. Germline V CDR1 and CDR2: SGHTA, FQGNSA. V lost 5 bases to trimming and J lost 10 bases, with 16 bases between them. The CDR3 here is CASSPGPSTAQYF. For the CDR3, the DNA is TGTGCCAGCAGCCCGGGACCCAGCACGGCGCAGTATTTT. The full variable domain, completed using reference TRBV7-2 and TRBJ2-3, is GAGVSQSPSNKVTEKGKDVELRCDPISGHTALYWYRQSLGQGLEFLIYFQGNSAPDKSGLPSDRFSAERTGGSVSTLTIQRTQQEDSAVYLCASSPGPSTAQYFGPGTRLTVL.

The chain uses TRBV7-9 and TRBJ2-5; D gene ambiguous. The V end lost 1 base, the J end lost 5 bases, and 14 bases lay between the germline ends. This CDR3 contains 15 residues. Germline V gene data show CDR1 as SEHNR and CDR2 as FQNEAQ (reference sequence). The CDR3, as DNA: TGTGCCAGCAGCTTAGGGTCAGCCCAAGAGGAGACCCAGTACTTC. It specifies CASSLGSAQEETQYF. The variable domain in full, completed from reference TRBV7-9 and TRBJ2-5, reads DTGVSQNPRHKITKRGQNVTFRCDPISEHNRLYWYRQTLGQGPEFLTYFQNEAQLEKSRLLSDRFSAERPKGSFSTLEIQRTEQGDSAMYLCASSLGSAQEETQYFGPGTRLLVL.

The chain joins TRBV19 to TRBJ1-5; the D gene is possibly TRBD1 (5 bases). The length of the CDR3 is 16 residues. CDR1 and CDR2 (germline): LNHDA, SQIVND (reference sequence). Trimming shortened V by 3 bases and J by 0 bases, and 12 bases separated the two germline ends. For the CDR3, the DNA is TGTGCCAGTAGTATGGGGGAACAGACTAGCAATCAGCCCCAGCATTTT. Its translation is CASSMGEQTSNQPQHF.

The rearrangement links TRBV11-2 to TRBJ2-3; TRBD2 is a possible D gene (5 bases). With 1 base removed from V and 0 bases from J, the gap between germline ends came to 8 bases. The CDR3 has 15 amino acids. Germline V gene sequence: CDR1 SGHAT, CDR2 FQNNGV. Here the CDR3 reads CASSLAGSSTDTQYF. As DNA, the CDR3 is TGTGCCAGCAGCTTAGCGGGAAGCAGCACAGATACGCAGTATTTT. The full variable domain, with the rest looked up from reference TRBV11-2 and TRBJ2-3, is EAGVAQSPRYKIIEKRQSVAFWCNPISGHATLYWYQQILGQGPKLLIQFQNNGVVDDSQLPKDRFSAERLKGVDSTLKIQPAKLEDSAVYLCASSLAGSSTDTQYFGPGTRLTVL.

The table lists this clone with a few counts. In DNA, the CDR3 is TGTGCCAGCAGCTTGGGTATAGGGGTGGGCACTGAAGCTTTCTTT. Translating it yields CASSLGIGVGTEAFF. V gene TRBV5-6 combines with J gene TRBJ1-1; possible D gene TRBD1, 5 bases. This CDR3 spans 15 amino acids. V was shortened by 0 bases and J by 4 bases, with 13 bases between the two germline ends. Germline V CDR1 and CDR2: SGHDT, YYEEEE.

V usage is TRBV15 and J usage is TRBJ2-3; D not resolved. The V gene lost 1 base and the J gene lost 2 bases, with 13 bases spanning the gap. Germline V gene data show CDR1 as LNHNV and CDR2 as YYDKDF (reference sequence). The CDR3 runs 16 residues. The CDR3 DNA is TGTGCCACCAGCAGAGCCAGGAGCTATAACACAGATACGCAGTATTTT. Translated, it gives CATSRARSYNTDTQYF.

The chain carries TRBV15 and TRBJ2-7; 10 bases map to TRBD1. Germline V gives CDR1 LNHNV, CDR2 YYDKDF (reference sequence). The CDR3 sequence is 15 residues long. The ends lost 1 base at V and 6 bases at J; junction bases unmatched: 6. DNA of the CDR3: TGTGCCACCAGCAGAGTTGGGGGACAGGGGTCCGAGCAGTACTTC. Protein sequence: CATSRVGGQGSEQYF.

V gene TRBV9 combines with J gene TRBJ2-1; 7 bases are shared with TRBD1. The CDR3 is 16 residues long. The germline gives CDR1 SGDLS, CDR2 YYNGEE. V lost 3 bases and J lost 5; bases outside the gene matches: 11. In DNA form, the CDR3 reads TGTGCCAGCAGCGAATACCCGGGACAGAATAACAATGAGCAGTTCTTC. Amino acids: CASSEYPGQNNNEQFF. The entire variable domain, with the rest obtained from reference TRBV9 and TRBJ2-1, is as follows: DSGVTQTPKHLITATGQRVTLRCSPRSGDLSVYWYQQSLDQGLQFLIQYYNGEERAKGNILERFSAQQFPDLHSELNLSSLELGDSALYFCASSEYPGQNNNEQFFGPGTRLTVL.

The V and J genes are TRBV7-2 and TRBJ1-4, with 9 bases that match TRBD1. Germline CDR1 is SGHTA and CDR2 is FQGNSA. The CDR3 is made up of 15 amino acids. V trimming: 4 bases; J trimming: 7 bases; junction bases outside the gene matches: 7. CDR3 sequence reads: CASSSRRDRVEKLFF. The CDR3 region has the DNA TGTGCCAGCAGCTCACGGCGGGACAGGGTTGAAAAACTGTTTTTT.

This clone was seen a few times. V is TRBV19 and J is TRBJ1-4; a possible D gene is TRBD1 (5 bases). V was trimmed by 4 bases and J by 6 bases, leaving 9 bases between them. This CDR3 spans 13 amino acids. Germline CDR1 is LNHDA and CDR2 is SQIVND (reference sequence). Here the CDR3 reads CASSRPGDEKLFF. CDR3 DNA sequence: TGTGCCAGTAGTAGACCGGGGGATGAAAAACTGTTTTTT.

This sequence joins TRBV6-6 and TRBJ2-1; a weak D match, TRBD1 (8 bases). CDR3 size: 16 residues. Trimming pared 1 base from V and 8 bases from J, leaving 18 bases between. Germline loops: CDR1 MNHNY, CDR2 SVGAGI (reference sequence). The CDR3 protein is CASSYLGTGTSDEQFF. As DNA, the CDR3 is TGTGCCAGCAGTTACTTAGGGACAGGTACTAGCGATGAGCAGTTCTTC.

In DNA form, the CDR3 reads TGTGCCAGCTCACCTTCGGGGGAAGAGACCCAGTACTTC. It yields the protein CASSPSGEETQYF. The rearrangement uses TRBV18 and TRBJ2-5, with TRBD2 as a possible D gene (6 bases). The CDR3 extends over 13 amino acids. The V end was cut by 3 bases, the J end by 3 bases, with 8 bases between. Per germline, CDR1 KGHSH and CDR2 LQKENI.

The chain recombines TRBV29-1 with TRBJ1-1, with 10 bases fitting TRBD1. The V gene's germline CDR1 is SQVTM and CDR2 ANQGSEA. The CDR3 is 14 residues long. V trimming: 5 bases; J trimming: 5 bases; junction bases outside the gene matches: 8. The CDR3 DNA sequence: TGCAGCGTTAATTGGGGACAGGGGAAAACTGAAGCTTTCTTT. Translation: CSVNWGQGKTEAFF.

The rearrangement links TRBV9 to TRBJ2-1, with 9 bases aligning to TRBD1. Looked up from germline, CDR1 is SGDLS and CDR2 is YYNGEE. V shed 0 bases, J shed 5 bases, and the junction held 6 bases outside the gene matches. This CDR3 contains 16 residues. The CDR3 loop reads CASSVEQGAGNNEQFF. CDR3 bases: TGTGCCAGCAGCGTAGAACAGGGGGCCGGAAACAATGAGCAGTTCTTC.

This chain uses TRBV11-1 with TRBJ1-1, with D perhaps TRBD1 (5 bases). Trimming cost V 5 bases and J 4 bases, with 14 bases left between them. Germline assignment: CDR1 SGHAT and CDR2 FQDESV (reference sequence). The CDR3 sequence is 14 residues long. Here the CDR3 DNA reads TGTGCCAGCAGCCTACCGGGGGGATTCACTGAAGCTTTCTTT. Its translation is CASSLPGGFTEAFF.

The chain is built from TRBV30 and TRBJ1-1; no reliable D call. V lost 7 bases, J lost 5 bases, and 17 bases lay in between. The length of the CDR3 is 13 residues. From germline, CDR1 is GTSNPN and CDR2 SVGIG (reference sequence). CDR3 region: CAFDRALGTEAFF. The CDR3 bases are TGTGCCTTCGACCGGGCCCTGGGGACTGAAGCTTTCTTT.